Included here is one T cell receptor (beta chain) sequence, with context. These data come from a study of blood T cell repertoires in COVID-19. Study at large: PBMCs, B-cell-depleted T cells, or T cells provided the cDNA or gDNA that made up the material.

J gave up 3 bases and V 1 base, and 12 bases lay outside the gene matches. CDR1 is SGHRS, CDR2 YFSETQ, per germline. This CDR3 is 17 amino acids long. Original methodology: Reference gene primers were amplified, and this amplification served to estimate nucleated cell counts. Method: immunoSEQ multiplex PCR; TCRdb's copy keeps in-frame clones and lacks some. That table is the source of V, J and clone size, and D and trimming were worked out from the DNA. Altogether fewer than 150,000 clones are present, more than 75% being singletons, with the ten largest covering roughly 4%. Input material: peripheral blood. This chain links TRBV5-1 with TRBJ1-2, with 7 bases identical to TRBD1. This sequence originates from a woman older than 75 with acute or convalescent COVID-19. The CDR3 here is CASSLSFGGTAYYGYTF. CDR3 nucleotides: TGCGCCAGCAGCTTGAGTTTCGGCGGGACAGCGTACTATGGCTACACCTTC.